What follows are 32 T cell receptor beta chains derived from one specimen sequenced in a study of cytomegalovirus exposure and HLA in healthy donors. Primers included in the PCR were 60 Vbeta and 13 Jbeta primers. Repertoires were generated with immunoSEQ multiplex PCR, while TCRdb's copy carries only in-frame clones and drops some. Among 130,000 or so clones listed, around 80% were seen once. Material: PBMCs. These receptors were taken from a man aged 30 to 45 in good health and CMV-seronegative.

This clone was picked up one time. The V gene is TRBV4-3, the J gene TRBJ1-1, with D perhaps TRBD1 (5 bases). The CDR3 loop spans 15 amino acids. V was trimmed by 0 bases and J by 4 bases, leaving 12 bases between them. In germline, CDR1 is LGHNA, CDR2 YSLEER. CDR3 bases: TGCGCCAGCAGCCAAGATCCAATGGGGGGCACTGAAGCTTTCTTT. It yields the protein CASSQDPMGGTEAFF.

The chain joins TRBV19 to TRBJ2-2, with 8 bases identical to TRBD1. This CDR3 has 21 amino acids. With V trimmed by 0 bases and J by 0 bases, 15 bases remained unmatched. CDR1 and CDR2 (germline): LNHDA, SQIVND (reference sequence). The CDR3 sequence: CASSIDQWAGGSQSNTGELFF. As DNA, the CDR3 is TGTGCCAGTAGTATAGATCAGTGGGCAGGGGGCAGCCAATCGAACACCGGGGAGCTGTTTTTT.

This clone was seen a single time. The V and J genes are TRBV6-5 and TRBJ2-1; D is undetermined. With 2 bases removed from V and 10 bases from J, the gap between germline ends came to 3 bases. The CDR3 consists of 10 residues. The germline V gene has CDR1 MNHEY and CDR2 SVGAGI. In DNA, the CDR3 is TGTGCCAGCAGTTACCCGGAGCAGTTCTTC. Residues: CASSYPEQFF.

The DNA of the CDR3 is TGTGCCAGCAGCCCCTCTGAAGGGGGGGCTTACTCTGGGGCCAACGTCCTGACTTTC. It codes for CASSPSEGGAYSGANVLTF. The J gene is TRBJ2-6, the V gene TRBV11-2, with a weak D call TRBD2 (7 bases). The CDR3 is 19 amino acids. Per germline, CDR1 SGHAT and CDR2 FQNNGV. The V end was cut by 5 bases, the J end by 0 bases, with 20 bases between.

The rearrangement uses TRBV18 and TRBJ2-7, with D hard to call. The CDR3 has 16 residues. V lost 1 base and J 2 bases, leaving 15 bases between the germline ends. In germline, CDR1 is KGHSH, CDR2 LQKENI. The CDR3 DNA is TGTGCCAGCTCACCACTGTTCCAGGTTGATCCCTACGAGCAGTACTTC. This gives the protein CASSPLFQVDPYEQYF.

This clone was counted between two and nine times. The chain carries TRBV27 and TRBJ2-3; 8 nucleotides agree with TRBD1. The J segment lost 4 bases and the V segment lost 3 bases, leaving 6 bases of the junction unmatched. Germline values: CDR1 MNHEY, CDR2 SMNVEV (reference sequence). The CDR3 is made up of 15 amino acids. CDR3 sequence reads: CASSLWQGAADTQYF. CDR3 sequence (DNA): TGTGCCAGCAGTTTGTGGCAGGGGGCTGCAGATACGCAGTATTTT.

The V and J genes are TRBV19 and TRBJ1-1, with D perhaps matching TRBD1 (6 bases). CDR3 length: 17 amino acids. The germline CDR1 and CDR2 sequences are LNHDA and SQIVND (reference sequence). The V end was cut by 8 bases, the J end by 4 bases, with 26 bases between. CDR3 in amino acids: CASSMRGGGQISTEAFF. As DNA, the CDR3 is TGTGCCAGTTCTATGAGGGGGGGAGGACAGATATCCACTGAAGCTTTCTTT.

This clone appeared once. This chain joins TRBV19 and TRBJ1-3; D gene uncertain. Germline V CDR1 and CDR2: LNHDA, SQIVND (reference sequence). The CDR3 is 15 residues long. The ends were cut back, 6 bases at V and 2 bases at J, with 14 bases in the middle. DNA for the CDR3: TGTGCCAGTAGCAATGAGGGAAGAGCTGGAAACACCATATATTTT. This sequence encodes CASSNEGRAGNTIYF.

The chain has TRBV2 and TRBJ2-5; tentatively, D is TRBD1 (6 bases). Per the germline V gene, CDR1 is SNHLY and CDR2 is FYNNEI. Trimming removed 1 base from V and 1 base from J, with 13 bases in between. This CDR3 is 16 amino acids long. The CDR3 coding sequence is TGTGCCAGCAGTGAAGTTCGGGACACCCTCCAAGAGACCCAGTACTTC. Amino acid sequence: CASSEVRDTLQETQYF.

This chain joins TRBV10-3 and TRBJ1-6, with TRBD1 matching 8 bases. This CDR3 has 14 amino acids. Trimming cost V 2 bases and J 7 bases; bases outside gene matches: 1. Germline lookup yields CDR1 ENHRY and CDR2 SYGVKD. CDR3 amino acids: CAISEGQGNSPLHF. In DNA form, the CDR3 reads TGTGCCATCAGTGAGGGACAGGGCAATTCACCCCTCCACTTT.

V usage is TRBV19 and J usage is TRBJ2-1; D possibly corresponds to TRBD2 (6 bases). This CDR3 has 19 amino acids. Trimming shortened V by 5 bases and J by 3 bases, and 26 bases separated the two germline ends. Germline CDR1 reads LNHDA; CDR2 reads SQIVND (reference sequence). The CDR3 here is CASSPLYSSTGGLYNEQFF. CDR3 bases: TGTGCCAGTAGTCCCCTCTATAGTTCCACCGGAGGGCTCTACAATGAGCAGTTCTTC.

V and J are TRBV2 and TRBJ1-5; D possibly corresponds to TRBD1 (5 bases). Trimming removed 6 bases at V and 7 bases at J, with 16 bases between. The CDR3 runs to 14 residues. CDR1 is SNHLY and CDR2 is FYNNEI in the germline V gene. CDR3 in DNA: TGTGCCAGCAGCGCAGGGTCGGATGGGCAGCCCCAGCATTTT. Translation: CASSAGSDGQPQHF.

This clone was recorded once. CDR3 region: CASSISGQSTPLHF. The CDR3 bases are TGTGCCAGCAGCATATCGGGACAGTCGACACCCCTCCACTTT. The chain has TRBV7-9 and TRBJ1-6; TRBD1 agrees at 7 bases. This CDR3 has 14 residues. The V segment lost 5 bases and the J segment 11 bases; nucleotides outside the gene matches: 9. In germline, CDR1 is SEHNR, CDR2 FQNEAQ (reference sequence).

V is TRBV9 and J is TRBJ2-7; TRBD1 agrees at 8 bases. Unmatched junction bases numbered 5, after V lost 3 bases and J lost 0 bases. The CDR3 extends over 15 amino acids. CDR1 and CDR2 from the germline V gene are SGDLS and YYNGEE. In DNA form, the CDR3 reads TGTGCCAGCAGCGAGCAGGGGGCTAGCTCCTACGAGCAGTACTTC. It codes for CASSEQGASSYEQYF.

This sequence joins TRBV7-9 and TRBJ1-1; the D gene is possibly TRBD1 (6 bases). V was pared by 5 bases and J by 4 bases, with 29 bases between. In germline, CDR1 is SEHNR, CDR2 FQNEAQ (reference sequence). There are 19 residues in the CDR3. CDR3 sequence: CASSGRPQGIQRSGTEAFF. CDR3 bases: TGTGCCAGCAGCGGCCGACCGCAGGGGATTCAGCGGTCCGGCACTGAAGCTTTCTTT.

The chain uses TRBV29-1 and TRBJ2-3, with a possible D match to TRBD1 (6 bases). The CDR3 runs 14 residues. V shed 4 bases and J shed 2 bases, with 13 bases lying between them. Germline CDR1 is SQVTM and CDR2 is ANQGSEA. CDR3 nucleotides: TGCAGCGTTGGACTGGACAGTTCCACAGATACGCAGTATTTT. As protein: CSVGLDSSTDTQYF.

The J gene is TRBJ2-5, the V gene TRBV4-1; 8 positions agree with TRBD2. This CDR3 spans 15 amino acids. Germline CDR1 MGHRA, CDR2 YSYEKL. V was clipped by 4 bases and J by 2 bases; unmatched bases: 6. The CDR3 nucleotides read TGCGCCAGCAGCCTAACCGGGACTAGACAAGAGACCCAGTACTTC. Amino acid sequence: CASSLTGTRQETQYF.

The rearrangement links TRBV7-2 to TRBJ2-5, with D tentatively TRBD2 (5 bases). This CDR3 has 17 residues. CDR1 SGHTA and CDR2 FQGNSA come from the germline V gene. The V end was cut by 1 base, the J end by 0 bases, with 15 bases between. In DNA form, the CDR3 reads TGTGCCAGCAGCTTAGGAGTGATCAGCGGAGACCAAGAGACCCAGTACTTC. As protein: CASSLGVISGDQETQYF.

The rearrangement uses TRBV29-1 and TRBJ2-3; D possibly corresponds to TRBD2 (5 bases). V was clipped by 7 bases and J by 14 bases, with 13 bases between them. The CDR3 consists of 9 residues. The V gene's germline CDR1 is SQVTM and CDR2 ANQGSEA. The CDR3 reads CSDKPLAYF. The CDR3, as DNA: TGCAGCGACAAACCTCTAGCGTATTTT.

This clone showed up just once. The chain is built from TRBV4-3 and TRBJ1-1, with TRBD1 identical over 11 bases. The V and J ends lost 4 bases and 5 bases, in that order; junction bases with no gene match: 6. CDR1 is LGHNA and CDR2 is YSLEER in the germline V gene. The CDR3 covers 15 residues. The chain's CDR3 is CASSLGGQGGTEAFF. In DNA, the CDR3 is TGCGCCAGCAGCCTCGGGGGACAGGGGGGGACTGAAGCTTTCTTT.

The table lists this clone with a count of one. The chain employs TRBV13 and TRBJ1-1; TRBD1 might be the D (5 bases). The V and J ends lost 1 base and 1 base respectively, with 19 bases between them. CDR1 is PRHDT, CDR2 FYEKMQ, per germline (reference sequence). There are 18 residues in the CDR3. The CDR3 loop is CASSLARQLGSKNTEAFF. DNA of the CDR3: TGTGCCAGCAGCTTAGCCCGACAGTTGGGATCGAAGAACACTGAAGCTTTCTTT. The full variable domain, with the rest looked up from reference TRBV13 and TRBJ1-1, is AAGVIQSPRHLIKEKRETATLKCYPIPRHDTVYWYQQGPGQDPQFLISFYEKMQSDKGSIPDRFSAQQFSDYHSELNMSSLELGDSALYFCASSLARQLGSKNTEAFFGQGTRLTVV.

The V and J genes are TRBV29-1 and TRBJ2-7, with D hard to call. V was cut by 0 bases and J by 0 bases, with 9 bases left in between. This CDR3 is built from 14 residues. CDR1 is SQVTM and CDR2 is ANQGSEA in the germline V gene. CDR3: CSVEEKTPSYEQYF. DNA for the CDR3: TGCAGCGTTGAAGAAAAGACACCCTCCTACGAGCAGTACTTC.

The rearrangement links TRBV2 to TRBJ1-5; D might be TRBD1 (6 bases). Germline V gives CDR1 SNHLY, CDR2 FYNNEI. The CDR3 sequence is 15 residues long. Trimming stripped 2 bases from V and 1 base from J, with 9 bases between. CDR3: CASSETGLSNQPQHF. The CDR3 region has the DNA TGTGCCAGCAGTGAAACAGGGTTAAGCAATCAGCCCCAGCATTTT.

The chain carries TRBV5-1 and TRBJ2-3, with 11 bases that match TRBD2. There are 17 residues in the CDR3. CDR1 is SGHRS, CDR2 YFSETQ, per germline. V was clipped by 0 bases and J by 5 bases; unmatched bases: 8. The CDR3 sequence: CASSLGSLAGGQDTQYF. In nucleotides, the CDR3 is TGCGCCAGCAGCTTGGGGTCCCTAGCGGGGGGTCAAGATACGCAGTATTTT.

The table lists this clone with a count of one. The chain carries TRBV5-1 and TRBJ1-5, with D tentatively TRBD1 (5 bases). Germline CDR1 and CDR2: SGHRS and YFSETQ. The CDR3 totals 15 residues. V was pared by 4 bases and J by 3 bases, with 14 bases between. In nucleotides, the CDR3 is TGCGCCAGCAGCGAGGACGGGACTTTCAATCAGCCCCAGCATTTT. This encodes CASSEDGTFNQPQHF.

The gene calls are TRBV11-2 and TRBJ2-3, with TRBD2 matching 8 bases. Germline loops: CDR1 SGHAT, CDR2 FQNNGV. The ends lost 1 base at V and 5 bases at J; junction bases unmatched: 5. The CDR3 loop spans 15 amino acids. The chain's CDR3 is CASSLAGGHIDTQYF. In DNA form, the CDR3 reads TGTGCCAGCAGCTTAGCGGGGGGGCATATAGATACGCAGTATTTT.

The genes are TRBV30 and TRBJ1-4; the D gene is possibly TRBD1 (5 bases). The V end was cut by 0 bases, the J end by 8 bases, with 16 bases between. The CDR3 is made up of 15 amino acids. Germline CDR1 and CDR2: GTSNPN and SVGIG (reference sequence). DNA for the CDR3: TGTGCCTGGAGTGTCTCCTCAATATCAGGGGAAAAACTGTTTTTT. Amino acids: CAWSVSSISGEKLFF. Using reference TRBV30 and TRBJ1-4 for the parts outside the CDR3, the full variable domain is SQTIHQWPATLVQPVGSPLSLECTVEGTSNPNLYWYRQAAGRGLQLLFYSVGIGQISSEVPQNLSASRPQDRQFILSSKKLLLSDSGFYLCAWSVSSISGEKLFFGSGTQLSVL.

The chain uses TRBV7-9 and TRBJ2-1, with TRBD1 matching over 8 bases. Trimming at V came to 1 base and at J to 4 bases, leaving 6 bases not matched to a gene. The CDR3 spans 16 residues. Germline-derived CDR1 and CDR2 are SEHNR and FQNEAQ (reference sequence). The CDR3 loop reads CASSLGTGGSYNEQFF. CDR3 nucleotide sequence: TGTGCCAGCAGCTTAGGTACAGGGGGATCTTACAATGAGCAGTTCTTC.

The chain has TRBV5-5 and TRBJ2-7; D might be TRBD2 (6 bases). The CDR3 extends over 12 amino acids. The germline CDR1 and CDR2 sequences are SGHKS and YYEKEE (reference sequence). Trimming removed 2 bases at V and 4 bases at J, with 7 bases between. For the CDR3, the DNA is TGTGCCAGCAGCTTTGGGGGGTACGAGCAGTACTTC. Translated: CASSFGGYEQYF.

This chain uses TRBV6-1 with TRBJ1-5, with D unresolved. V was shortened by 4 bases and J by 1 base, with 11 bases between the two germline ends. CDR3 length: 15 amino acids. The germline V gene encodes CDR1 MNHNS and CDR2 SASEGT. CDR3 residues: CASSVPGLSNQPQHF. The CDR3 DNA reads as TGTGCCAGCAGTGTTCCGGGATTAAGCAATCAGCCCCAGCATTTT.

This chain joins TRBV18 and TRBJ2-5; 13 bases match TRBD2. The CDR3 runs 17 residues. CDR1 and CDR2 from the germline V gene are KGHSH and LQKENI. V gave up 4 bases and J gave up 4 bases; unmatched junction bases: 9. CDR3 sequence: CASSLIGLAGDTETQYF. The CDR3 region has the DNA TGTGCCAGCTCACTAATTGGACTAGCGGGGGATACAGAGACCCAGTACTTC.

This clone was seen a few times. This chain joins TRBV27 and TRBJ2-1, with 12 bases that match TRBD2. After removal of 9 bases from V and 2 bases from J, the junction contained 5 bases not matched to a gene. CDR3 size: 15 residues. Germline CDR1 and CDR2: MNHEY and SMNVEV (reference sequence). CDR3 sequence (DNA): TGTGCCAGTCGACTAGCGGGGGATCCCTACAATGAGCAGTTCTTC. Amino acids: CASRLAGDPYNEQFF.